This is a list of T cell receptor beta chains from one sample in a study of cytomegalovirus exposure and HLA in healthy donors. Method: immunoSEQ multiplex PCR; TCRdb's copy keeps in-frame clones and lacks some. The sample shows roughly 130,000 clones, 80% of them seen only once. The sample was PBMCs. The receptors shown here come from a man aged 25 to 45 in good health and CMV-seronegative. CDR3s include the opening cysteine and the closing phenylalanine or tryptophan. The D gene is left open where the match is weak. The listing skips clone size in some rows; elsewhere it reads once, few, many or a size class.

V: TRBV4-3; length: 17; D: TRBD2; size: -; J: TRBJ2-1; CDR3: CASSQDLAGGSYNEQFF; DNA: TGCGCCAGCAGCCAAGATTTGGCGGGAGGCTCCTACAATGAGCAGTTCTTC
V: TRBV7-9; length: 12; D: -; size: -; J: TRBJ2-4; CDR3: CASSLDRRIQYF; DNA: TGTGCCAGCAGCTTAGACAGACGAATTCAGTACTTC
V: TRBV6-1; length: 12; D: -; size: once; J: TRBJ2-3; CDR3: CASTWGPDTQYF; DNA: TGTGCCAGCACCTGGGGGCCAGATACGCAGTATTTT
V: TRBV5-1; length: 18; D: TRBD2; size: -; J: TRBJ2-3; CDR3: CASSLGRTSGERTDTQYF; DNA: TGCGCCAGCAGCTTGGGGCGGACTAGCGGGGAACGCACAGATACGCAGTATTTT
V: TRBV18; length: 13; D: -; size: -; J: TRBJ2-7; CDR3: CASSPTVSYEQYF; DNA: TGTGCCAGCTCACCGACAGTCTCCTACGAGCAGTACTTC
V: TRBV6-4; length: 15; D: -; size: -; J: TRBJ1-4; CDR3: CASIETDNTNEKLFF; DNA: TGTGCCAGCATCGAGACAGACAATACTAATGAAAAACTGTTTTTT
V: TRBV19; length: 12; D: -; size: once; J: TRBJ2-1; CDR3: CASSARYNEQFF; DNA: TGTGCCAGTAGTGCCAGATACAATGAGCAGTTCTTC
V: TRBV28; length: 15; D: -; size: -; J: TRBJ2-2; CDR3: CASSQDRPNTGELFF; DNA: TGTGCCAGCAGTCAGGACAGACCAAACACCGGGGAGCTGTTTTTT
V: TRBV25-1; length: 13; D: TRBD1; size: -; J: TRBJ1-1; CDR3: CASSVDRGTEAFF; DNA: TGTGCCAGCAGTGTGGACAGGGGAACTGAAGCTTTCTTT
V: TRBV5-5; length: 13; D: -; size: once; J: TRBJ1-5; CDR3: CASSFSGYQPQHF; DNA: TGTGCCAGCAGCTTTTCAGGGTATCAGCCCCAGCATTTT
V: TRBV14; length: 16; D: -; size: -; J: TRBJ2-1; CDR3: CASSQDVTATYNEQFF; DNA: TGTGCCAGCAGCCAAGATGTGACTGCCACCTACAATGAGCAGTTCTTC
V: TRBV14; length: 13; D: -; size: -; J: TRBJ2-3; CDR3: CASSYGTTDTQYF; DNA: TGTGCCAGCAGCTACGGGACTACAGATACGCAGTATTTT
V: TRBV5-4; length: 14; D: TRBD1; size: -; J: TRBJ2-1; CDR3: CASSLEGQANEQFF; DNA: TGTGCCAGCAGCCTCGAAGGACAGGCCAATGAGCAGTTCTTC
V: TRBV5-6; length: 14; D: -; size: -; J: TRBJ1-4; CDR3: CASSLPGEDEKLFF; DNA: TGTGCCAGCAGCTTACCGGGAGAGGATGAAAAACTGTTTTTT
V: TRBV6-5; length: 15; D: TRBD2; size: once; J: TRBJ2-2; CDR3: CASSNSGEVTGELFF; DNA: TGTGCCAGCAGTAATAGCGGGGAGGTCACCGGGGAGCTGTTTTTT
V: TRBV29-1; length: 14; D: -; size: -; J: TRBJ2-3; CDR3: CSVGAGLHTDTQYF; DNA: TGCAGCGTTGGGGCAGGACTACACACAGATACGCAGTATTTT
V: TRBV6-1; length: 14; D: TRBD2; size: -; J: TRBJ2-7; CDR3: CASLPPGGGYEQYF; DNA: TGTGCCAGCCTGCCCCCGGGGGGGGGTTACGAGCAGTACTTC
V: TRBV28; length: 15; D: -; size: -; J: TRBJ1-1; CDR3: CASSKSTGGVTEAFF; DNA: TGTGCCAGCAGTAAATCTACGGGGGGCGTCACTGAAGCTTTCTTT
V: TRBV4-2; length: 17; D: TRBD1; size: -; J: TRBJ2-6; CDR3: CASSPEPTGSGANVLTF; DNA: TGTGCCAGCAGCCCCGAACCGACAGGGTCTGGGGCCAACGTCCTGACTTTC
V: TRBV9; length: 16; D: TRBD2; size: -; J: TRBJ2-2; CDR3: CASSRRTSSNTGELFF; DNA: TGTGCCAGCAGCCGGAGGACTAGTTCGAACACCGGGGAGCTGTTTTTT
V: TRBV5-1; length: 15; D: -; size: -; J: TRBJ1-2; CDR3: CASSPGTQSVYGYTF; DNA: TGCGCCAGCAGCCCAGGGACTCAGAGCGTCTATGGCTACACCTTC
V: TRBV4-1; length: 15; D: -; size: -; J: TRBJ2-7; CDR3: CASSQEADYAYEQYF; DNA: TGCGCCAGCAGCCAAGAGGCAGACTACGCCTACGAGCAGTACTTC
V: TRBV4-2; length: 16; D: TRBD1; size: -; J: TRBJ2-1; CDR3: CASSQERDRGLNEQFF; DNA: TGTGCCAGCAGCCAAGAGAGGGACAGGGGGCTCAATGAGCAGTTCTTC
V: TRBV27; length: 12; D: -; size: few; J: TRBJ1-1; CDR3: CASSFLTGKAFF; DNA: TGTGCCAGCAGTTTCCTCACAGGGAAGGCTTTCTTT
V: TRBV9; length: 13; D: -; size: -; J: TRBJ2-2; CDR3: CASSVVYSGELFF; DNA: TGTGCCAGCAGCGTAGTTTATTCGGGGGAGCTGTTTTTT
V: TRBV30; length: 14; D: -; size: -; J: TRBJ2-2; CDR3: CAWSKIADTGELFF; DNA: TGTGCCTGGAGTAAGATAGCGGACACCGGGGAGCTGTTTTTT
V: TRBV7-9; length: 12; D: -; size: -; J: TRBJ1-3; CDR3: CASSQQGATIYF; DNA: TGTGCCAGCAGCCAACAGGGAGCCACCATATATTTT